These 8 T cell receptor beta chains share one sample of origin, sequenced in a study of cytomegalovirus exposure and HLA in healthy donors. TCRdb's table, derived via immunoSEQ multiplex PCR, lists solely in-frame clones and lacks some. The data contain 68,000 or so clones, over 80% of them singletons. Source material: PBMCs. The source is a man younger than 35 in good health and CMV-seronegative.

The chain recombines TRBV7-9 with TRBJ2-7; 7 bases match TRBD1. This CDR3 spans 15 amino acids. After removal of 4 bases from V and 3 bases from J, the junction contained 9 bases not matched to a gene. The germline V gene encodes CDR1 SEHNR and CDR2 FQNEAQ (reference sequence). DNA of the CDR3: TGTGCCAGCAGCTCCACAGGGGTAAATAGCTACGAGCAGTACTTC. This encodes CASSSTGVNSYEQYF.

This clone was found once. V is TRBV6-6 and J is TRBJ1-1; unclear D gene. The CDR3 is made up of 11 amino acids. Trimming left V 5 bases short and J 7 bases short, with 8 bases between. Germline V CDR1 and CDR2: MNHNY, SVGAGI (reference sequence). This chain's CDR3 is CASSPRGEAFF. The CDR3 nucleotides read TGTGCCAGCAGTCCGCGGGGTGAAGCTTTCTTT.

This chain links TRBV19 with TRBJ1-2, with 10 bases lining up with TRBD1. CDR1 is LNHDA, CDR2 SQIVND, per germline (reference sequence). The V segment lost 7 bases and the J segment 7 bases; nucleotides outside the gene matches: 9. CDR3 size: 14 residues. The CDR3 region has the DNA TGTGCCAGTACCCCCGACAGGGGGCTCTTTGGCTACACCTTC. Its protein product is CASTPDRGLFGYTF.

This chain connects TRBV9 to TRBJ2-7, with D possibly being TRBD2 (5 bases). Between the trimmed V and J ends, which lost 0 bases and 0 bases, there was a span of 13 bases. CDR3 length: 16 residues. Germline V CDR1 and CDR2: SGDLS, YYNGEE. The CDR3 DNA follows: TGTGCCAGCAGCGTAGTAGGCACGGAGGTCTCCTACGAGCAGTACTTC. It specifies CASSVVGTEVSYEQYF.

The chain links TRBV5-1 to TRBJ2-1, with 10 positions matching TRBD2. V was clipped by 1 base and J by 4 bases; unmatched bases: 2. Germline CDR1 SGHRS, CDR2 YFSETQ. This CDR3 region has 15 residues. CDR3 bases: TGCGCCAGCAGCTTGAGGACTAGCGGTTACAATGAGCAGTTCTTC. It specifies CASSLRTSGYNEQFF.

V and J are TRBV27 and TRBJ1-5; perhaps TRBD1 as D (5 bases). The germline V and J ends were trimmed by 5 bases and 3 bases, with 8 bases remaining between them. Germline V gene sequence: CDR1 MNHEY, CDR2 SMNVEV (reference sequence). CDR3 length: 13 residues. The CDR3 is CASSQGINQPQHF. CDR3 bases: TGTGCCAGCAGTCAGGGTATCAATCAGCCCCAGCATTTT.

This chain uses TRBV5-1 with TRBJ2-1, with 12 bases aligning to TRBD2. The CDR3 sequence is 16 residues long. V shed 3 bases, J shed 1 base, and the junction held 2 bases outside the gene matches. CDR1 and CDR2 from the germline V gene are SGHRS and YFSETQ. The CDR3 reads CASSYGLAGSYNEQFF. CDR3 in DNA: TGCGCCAGCAGCTACGGACTAGCGGGATCCTACAATGAGCAGTTCTTC.

The chain uses TRBV27 and TRBJ2-6; a weak D match, TRBD2 (6 bases). The V and J ends lost 6 bases and 4 bases respectively, with 13 bases between them. Germline CDR1 is MNHEY and CDR2 is SMNVEV (reference sequence). The CDR3 has 15 amino acids. The CDR3 here is CASRDGEAGANVLTF. CDR3 sequence (DNA): TGTGCCAGCAGGGACGGGGAGGCCGGGGCCAACGTCCTGACTTTC.